This T cell receptor (beta chain) stems from a study of T cells in Graves' hyperthyroidism and ophthalmopathy. Study-wide results and caveats: Most thyroid-expanded clonotypes above 0.001 were also found in blood.

V was clipped by 10 bases and J by 2 bases, with 18 bases between them. The CDR3 has 14 residues. CDR1 SNHLY and CDR2 FYNNEI come from the germline V gene. This clonotype was seen repeatedly, ten times or more. Antigen: not known. Regions amplified from RNA transcripts were the TCR beta CDR3 regions. First-round RT-PCR targeting the TCR CDR3 was performed with the HTBI primer set. One entry per CDR3 protein results from TCRdb running MiXCR on the multiplex PCR reads. The sample comprises some 350,000 distinct CDR3 sequences, approximately 15% of which are singletons, and roughly 26% rests with the top ten. Exclusion of a patient resulted from uncontrolled infection, other autoimmune disease, pregnancy or lactation.

This clonotype was sampled from a woman between 18 and 29 years old with Graves' hyperthyroidism that later progressed to Graves' ophthalmopathy. Material for sequencing was blood. J is TRBJ2-7 and V is TRBV2; D is unclear. The CDR3 DNA follows: TGTGCCACAAAGCGCGCTAGTTTGGCCTACGAGCAGTACTTC. Translated: CATKRASLAYEQYF.